The 26 T cell receptor beta chains in this list originate from one sample, sequenced in a study of cytotoxic CD8 clonotypes in ibrutinib-treated CLL. Sequenced by immunoSEQ multiplex PCR; TCRdb stores in-frame clones only, minus some. The sample lists 45,000 to 70,000 clones; roughly three fifths were seen once. Specimen: PBMCs, collected after 24 months of ibrutinib treatment. The receptors here all came from a human donor with chronic lymphocytic leukemia.

The genes are TRBV7-6 and TRBJ2-1, with a weak D call TRBD1 (6 bases). Germline V gene lookup returns CDR1 SGHVS and CDR2 FNYEAQ. V was pared by 1 base and J by 6 bases, with 10 bases between. CDR3 length equals 14 residues. The CDR3 sequence is CASSLEGVANEQFF. In nucleotides, the CDR3 is TGTGCCAGCAGCTTAGAGGGGGTGGCCAATGAGCAGTTCTTC.

The chain couples TRBV7-9 to TRBJ1-6; 7 bases are a match to TRBD1. The germline V gene encodes CDR1 SEHNR and CDR2 FQNEAQ (reference sequence). J lost 7 bases, V lost 5 bases, and 8 bases had no gene match. The CDR3 is made up of 15 amino acids. CDR3 residues: CASSPTGSPNSPLHF. DNA of the CDR3: TGTGCCAGCAGCCCGACAGGGAGCCCGAATTCACCCCTCCACTTT.

The chain is built from TRBV28 and TRBJ1-4, with D tentatively TRBD1 (5 bases). V lost 3 bases and J lost 7, with 12 bases in between. Per the germline V gene, CDR1 is MDHEN and CDR2 is SYDVKM. This CDR3 is built from 14 residues. CDR3 DNA sequence: TGTGCCAGCAGTTTCACCAAGGGGTTTGAAAAACTGTTTTTT. Translating gives CASSFTKGFEKLFF.

In its sample, this clone was seen a few times. This chain joins TRBV11-2 and TRBJ2-1; the match to TRBD2 covers 16 bases. This CDR3 contains 17 residues. V shed 5 bases, J shed 7 bases, and the junction held 8 bases outside the gene matches. Germline V gene data show CDR1 as SGHAT and CDR2 as FQNNGV. The CDR3 DNA follows: TGTGCCAGCAGCGTGGGACTAGCGGGAGGGCGTGGTAATGAGCAGTTCTTC. The encoded protein is CASSVGLAGGRGNEQFF.

This clone was picked up a small number of times. This sequence joins TRBV5-1 and TRBJ2-2; 7 bases match TRBD1. The length of the CDR3 is 14 residues. Germline V gene data show CDR1 as SGHRS and CDR2 as YFSETQ. Germline trimming cut 6 bases from V and 0 bases from J; bases unmatched to any gene: 2. The CDR3: CASKTGSNTGELFF. The CDR3 DNA reads as TGCGCCAGCAAGACAGGGTCGAACACCGGGGAGCTGTTTTTT.

The chain uses TRBV7-6 and TRBJ1-1; tentative D call: TRBD1 (5 bases). The CDR3 is 16 residues long. Between the trimmed V and J ends, which lost 0 bases and 0 bases, there was a span of 11 bases. Germline-derived CDR1 and CDR2 are SGHVS and FNYEAQ. CDR3 DNA sequence: TGTGCCAGCAGCTTAGCCCCGCAGGGTCTGAACACTGAAGCTTTCTTT. Its protein product is CASSLAPQGLNTEAFF.

This chain joins TRBV2 and TRBJ2-5, with 10 bases identical to TRBD2. From germline, CDR1 is SNHLY and CDR2 FYNNEI. V was pared by 6 bases and J by 5 bases, with 6 bases of the junction left unmatched. CDR3 length equals 14 residues. The CDR3 DNA reads as TGTGCCAGCAGGCCTAGCGGGGGCCCTGAGACCCAGTACTTC. Amino acids: CASRPSGGPETQYF.

This clone came up once. This may stem from a read error, because a much larger clone lies one nucleotide away. V and J are TRBV28 and TRBJ2-3; 8 positions match TRBD2. Germline V CDR1 and CDR2: MDHEN, SYDVKM. The CDR3 is made up of 14 amino acids. The ends lost 3 bases at V and 5 bases at J; junction bases unmatched: 4. Here the CDR3 DNA reads TGTGCCAGCAGTTTTCGGGGGGGCATAGATACGCAGTATTTT. As protein: CASSFRGGIDTQYF.

V usage is TRBV11-2 and J usage is TRBJ2-2; D perhaps matches TRBD1 (6 bases). V gave up 5 bases and J gave up 1 base, with 17 bases separating them. Germline V gene sequence: CDR1 SGHAT, CDR2 FQNNGV. The CDR3 is 17 residues long. DNA of the CDR3: TGTGCCAGCAGCCCCCCACCCGGGACAATGAACACCGGGGAGCTGTTTTTT. Translation: CASSPPPGTMNTGELFF.

This chain joins TRBV7-8 and TRBJ1-5; a possible D gene is TRBD1 (5 bases). The CDR3 length is 17 residues. V gave up 1 base and J gave up 5 bases, with 18 bases separating them. CDR1 and CDR2 from the germline V gene are SGHVS and FQNEAQ. CDR3 DNA sequence: TGTGCCAGCAGCTTAGGGTCGCGACAGAGAACTTATCAGCCCCAGCATTTT. It specifies CASSLGSRQRTYQPQHF.

The chain is built from TRBV2 and TRBJ2-7; D is possibly TRBD1 or TRBD2 (5 bases each). The V gene lost 5 bases and the J gene lost 5 bases, with 19 bases spanning the gap. Germline CDR1 is SNHLY and CDR2 is FYNNEI. The length of the CDR3 is 15 residues. Here the CDR3 reads CASSYSIVRDDEQYF. In nucleotides, the CDR3 is TGTGCCAGCAGTTACTCGATCGTTAGGGACGACGAGCAGTACTTC.

This clone showed up just a few times. The rearrangement links TRBV2 to TRBJ1-2; D is unclear. The CDR3 has 12 residues. Germline loops: CDR1 SNHLY, CDR2 FYNNEI. V lost 3 bases and J lost 4, with 6 bases in between. CDR3 sequence (DNA): TGTGCCAGCAGTGAGTTGTTCTATGGCTACACCTTC. It yields the protein CASSELFYGYTF. Full variable domain (rest looked up from reference TRBV2 and TRBJ1-2): EPEVTQTPSHQVTQMGQEVILRCVPISNHLYFYWYRQILGQKVEFLVSFYNNEISEKSEIFDDQFSVERPDGSNFTLKIRSTKLEDSAMYFCASSELFYGYTFGSGTRLTVV.

The chain uses TRBV28 and TRBJ1-2; D gene unclear. Germline CDR1 and CDR2: MDHEN and SYDVKM. The V gene lost 1 base and the J gene lost 5 bases, with 5 bases spanning the gap. The CDR3 extends over 12 amino acids. The CDR3 protein is CASSLSFYGYTF. For the CDR3, the DNA is TGTGCCAGCAGTTTATCCTTTTATGGCTACACCTTC.

The rearrangement links TRBV5-1 to TRBJ2-5; the match to TRBD1 covers 7 bases. The trim removed 0 bases at V and 4 bases at J, leaving 9 bases unmatched. The germline gives CDR1 SGHRS, CDR2 YFSETQ. The CDR3 has 16 residues. CDR3 coding DNA: TGCGCCAGCAGCTTGGCCCTTACAGGGGTTGGAGAGACCCAGTACTTC. Residues: CASSLALTGVGETQYF.

The V call is TRBV27, the J call TRBJ1-5; 7 bases are shared with TRBD1. Germline CDR1 reads MNHEY; CDR2 reads SMNVEV (reference sequence). CDR3 size: 13 residues. J was trimmed by 8 bases and V by 5 bases; bases with no gene match: 6. In DNA form, the CDR3 reads TGTGCCAGCAGTCTAGGGGGCTCGGAGCCCCAGCATTTT. Translating gives CASSLGGSEPQHF.

The chain recombines TRBV5-1 with TRBJ2-2; D gene ambiguous. V was pared by 3 bases and J by 5 bases, with 11 bases between. CDR1 and CDR2 from the germline V gene are SGHRS and YFSETQ. CDR3 length: 14 amino acids. In nucleotides, the CDR3 is TGCGCCAGCAGCTGGGTGTTTTCGACCGGGGAGCTGTTTTTT. Amino acid sequence: CASSWVFSTGELFF.

The table lists this clone with a few counts. The gene calls are TRBV15 and TRBJ1-5, with 11 bases fitting TRBD1. The CDR3 has 16 amino acids. V lost 1 base and J lost 5; bases outside the gene matches: 4. Germline V gene data show CDR1 as LNHNV and CDR2 as YYDKDF (reference sequence). The CDR3 sequence: CATSRAGQGAHQPQHF. Here the CDR3 DNA reads TGTGCCACCAGCAGAGCTGGACAGGGGGCTCATCAGCCCCAGCATTTT.

This clone was seen only a few times. The rearrangement uses TRBV28 and TRBJ2-1; the match to TRBD2 covers 13 bases. The germline V gene has CDR1 MDHEN and CDR2 SYDVKM. The V segment lost 4 bases and the J segment 8 bases; nucleotides outside the gene matches: 20. This CDR3 is 20 amino acids long. This CDR3 is CASSSGWTSGSSALGDEQFF. CDR3 coding DNA: TGTGCCAGCAGTTCCGGGTGGACTAGCGGGAGTTCAGCTTTGGGCGATGAGCAGTTCTTC. The whole variable domain, remainder taken from reference TRBV28 and TRBJ2-1, is DVKVTQSSRYLVKRTGEKVFLECVQDMDHENMFWYRQDPGLGLRLIYFSYDVKMKEKGDIPEGYSVSREKKERFSLILESASTNQTSMYLCASSSGWTSGSSALGDEQFFGPGTRLTVL.

This clone is medium-sized within its sample. The chain carries TRBV6-5 and TRBJ1-2; 8 bases align to TRBD1. Germline lookup yields CDR1 MNHEY and CDR2 SVGAGI. Trimming took 5 bases from V and 5 from J; bases not matched to a gene: 10. CDR3 size: 15 residues. CDR3 coding DNA: TGTGCCAGCAGTACAGGGACAGGACCCATTTATGGCTACACCTTC. Translating gives CASSTGTGPIYGYTF.

The chain recombines TRBV29-1 with TRBJ1-2; D gene unclear. Germline V gives CDR1 SQVTM, CDR2 ANQGSEA. V lost 5 bases and J lost 6, with 13 bases in between. The CDR3 is 12 amino acids. The CDR3 nucleotides read TGCAGCGTTAGTGGAGGCAGGCATGGCTACACCTTC. It specifies CSVSGGRHGYTF.

The chain has TRBV28 and TRBJ1-5; D uncertain. The CDR3 is made up of 13 amino acids. V gave up 3 bases and J gave up 7 bases, with 10 bases separating them. CDR1 is MDHEN and CDR2 is SYDVKM in the germline V gene. The CDR3 DNA reads TGTGCCAGCAGTTTTTGGGATGGGCAGCCCCAGCATTTT. Protein: CASSFWDGQPQHF.

The chain has TRBV11-3 and TRBJ1-3; no definite D call. V lost 5 bases, J lost 8 bases, and 13 bases lay in between. The CDR3 consists of 13 residues. Looked up from germline, CDR1 is SGHNT and CDR2 is YENEEA. The CDR3 DNA is TGTGCCAGCAGCCCGACGGCACGGGACACCATATATTTT. This codes for CASSPTARDTIYF.

J is TRBJ1-2 and V is TRBV29-1; TRBD1 agrees at 8 bases. The CDR3 covers 14 residues. Germline CDR1 is SQVTM and CDR2 is ANQGSEA. Losses at the gene ends were 3 bases for V and 2 bases for J; bases not matched to a gene: 5. CDR3 coding DNA: TGCAGCGTTGATGCAGGGGGCGTAAACTATGGCTACACCTTC. Amino acid sequence: CSVDAGGVNYGYTF.

This clone came up once. This sequence joins TRBV11-3 and TRBJ2-3; no definite D call. The CDR3 has 13 residues. The V and J ends lost 0 bases and 0 bases respectively, with 1 base between them. CDR1 is SGHNT, CDR2 YENEEA, per germline. The CDR3 spells CASSLDSTDTQYF. The CDR3 DNA reads TGTGCCAGCAGCTTAGACAGCACAGATACGCAGTATTTT.

This clone was observed at least ten times. V and J are TRBV18 and TRBJ2-2; weak D call: TRBD2 (6 bases). CDR1 is KGHSH and CDR2 is LQKENI in the germline V gene. Trimming removed 3 bases at V and 4 bases at J, with 12 bases between. The CDR3 has 15 amino acids. The CDR3 spells CASSPRLASTGELFF. Here the CDR3 DNA reads TGTGCCAGCTCACCTCGCCTAGCGTCCACCGGGGAGCTGTTTTTT.

This chain links TRBV6-5 with TRBJ1-4; D remains ambiguous. The V gene lost 4 bases and the J gene lost 4 bases, with 7 bases spanning the gap. Germline values: CDR1 MNHEY, CDR2 SVGAGI. The CDR3 is made up of 13 amino acids. CDR3 protein: CASSSTRNEKLFF. The CDR3 region has the DNA TGTGCCAGCAGTTCGACACGTAATGAAAAACTGTTTTTT.